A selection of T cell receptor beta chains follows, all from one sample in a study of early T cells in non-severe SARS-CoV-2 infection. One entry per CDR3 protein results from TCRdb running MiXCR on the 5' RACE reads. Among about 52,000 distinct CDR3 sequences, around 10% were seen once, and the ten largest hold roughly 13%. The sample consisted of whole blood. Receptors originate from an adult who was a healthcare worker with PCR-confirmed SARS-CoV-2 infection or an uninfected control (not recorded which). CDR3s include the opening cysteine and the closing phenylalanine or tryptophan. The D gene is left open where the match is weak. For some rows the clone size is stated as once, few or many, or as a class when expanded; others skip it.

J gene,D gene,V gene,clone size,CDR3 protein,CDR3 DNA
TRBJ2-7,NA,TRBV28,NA,CASSVTGRESEQYF,TGTGCCAGCAGCGTAACAGGGAGGGAGAGCGAGCAGTACTTC
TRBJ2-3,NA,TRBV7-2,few,CASSLSIFADTQYF,TGTGCCAGCAGCTTATCCATTTTTGCAGATACGCAGTATTTT
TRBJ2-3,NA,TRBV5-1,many,CASSLDQLGDTQYF,TGCGCCAGCAGCTTGGACCAGCTCGGTGATACGCAGTATTTT
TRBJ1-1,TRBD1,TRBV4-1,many,CASSQFRGGANTEAFF,TGCGCCAGCAGCCAATTCAGGGGGGGCGCGAACACTGAAGCTTTCTTT
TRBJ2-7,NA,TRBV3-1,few,CASSQGPGNEQYF,TGTGCCAGCAGCCAAGGTCCAGGTAACGAGCAGTACTTC
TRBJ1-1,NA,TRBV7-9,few,CASRGGPWDTEAFF,TGTGCCAGCAGAGGGGGTCCCTGGGACACTGAAGCTTTCTTT
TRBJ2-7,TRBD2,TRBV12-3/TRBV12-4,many,CASSPSGGIWNEQYF,TGTGCCAGCAGCCCTAGCGGGGGGATTTGGAACGAGCAGTACTTC
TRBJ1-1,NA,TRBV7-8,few,CASTRPVGGRSDTEAFF,TGTGCCAGCACCAGACCGGTCGGTGGACGGTCGGACACTGAAGCTTTCTTT
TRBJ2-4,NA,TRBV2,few,CASSPSAFIQYF,TGTGCCAGCAGCCCGTCCGCATTCATTCAGTACTTC
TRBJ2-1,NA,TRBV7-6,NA,CASSLALAVNEQFF,TGTGCCAGCAGCTTAGCATTAGCGGTCAATGAGCAGTTCTTC
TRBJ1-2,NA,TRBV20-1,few,CSAEEDSSNYGYTF,TGCAGTGCCGAAGAGGACAGTTCTAACTATGGCTACACCTTC
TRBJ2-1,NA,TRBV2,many,CASSDPRGVGEQFF,TGTGCCAGCAGTGACCCCAGGGGTGTAGGGGAGCAGTTCTTC
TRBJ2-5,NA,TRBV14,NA,CASSQVGSETQYF,TGTGCCAGCAGCCAAGTCGGATCTGAGACCCAGTACTTC
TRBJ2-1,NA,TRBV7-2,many,CASSLGLGSYNEQFF,TGTGCCAGCAGCTTAGGGTTGGGATCCTACAATGAGCAGTTCTTC
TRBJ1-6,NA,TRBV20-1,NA,CSAFGLSPFRGDNSPLHF,TGCAGTGCTTTCGGACTGTCCCCTTTCCGGGGGGATAATTCACCCCTCCACTTT
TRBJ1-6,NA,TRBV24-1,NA,CATPALHF,TGTGCCACCCCGGCCCTCCACTTT
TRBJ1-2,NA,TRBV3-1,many,CASSSRVESAGYTF,TGTGCCAGCAGCTCCCGCGTCGAATCGGCGGGCTACACCTTC
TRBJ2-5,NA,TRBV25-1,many,CASSEFPPWETQYF,TGTGCCAGCAGTGAGTTTCCCCCGTGGGAGACCCAGTACTTC
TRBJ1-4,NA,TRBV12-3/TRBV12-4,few,CASSLRVPNEKLFF,TGTGCCAGCAGTTTACGGGTCCCTAATGAAAAACTGTTTTTT
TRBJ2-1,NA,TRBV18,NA,CASSPISGRDEQFF,TGTGCCAGCTCACCAATTAGCGGTAGGGATGAGCAGTTCTTC
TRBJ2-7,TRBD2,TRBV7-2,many,CASSSHGGSSYEQYF,TGTGCCAGCAGCTCCCACGGCGGGAGCTCCTACGAGCAGTACTTC
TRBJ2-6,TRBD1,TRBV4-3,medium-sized,CASSQGDRAGANVLTF,TGCGCCAGCAGCCAAGGGGACAGAGCTGGGGCCAACGTCCTGACTTTC
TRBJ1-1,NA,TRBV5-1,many,CASSPVSNTEAFF,TGCGCCAGCAGCCCTGTCTCGAACACTGAAGCTTTCTTT
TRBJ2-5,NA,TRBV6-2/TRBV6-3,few,CASSKGGAEKTQYF,TGTGCCAGCAGCAAGGGGGGAGCGGAGAAGACCCAGTACTTC
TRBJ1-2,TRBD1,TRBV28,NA,CASSDRDPYYGYTF,TGTGCCAGCAGTGACAGGGACCCATACTATGGCTACACCTTC
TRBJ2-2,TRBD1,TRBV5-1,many,CASSLGTGFDGELFF,TGCGCCAGCAGCTTGGGGACAGGGTTTGACGGGGAGCTGTTTTTT
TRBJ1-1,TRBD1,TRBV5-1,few,CASSSPGQNLMNTEAFF,TGCGCCAGCAGCTCCCCGGGACAGAATCTTATGAACACTGAAGCTTTCTTT
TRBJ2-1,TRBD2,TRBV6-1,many,CASSVASGYNEQFF,TGTGCCAGCAGTGTTGCTAGCGGATACAATGAGCAGTTCTTC
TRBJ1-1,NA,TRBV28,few,CASRERWEAFF,TGTGCCAGCCGGGAGAGGTGGGAAGCTTTCTTT
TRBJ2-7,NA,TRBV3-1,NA,CASSPYPEGEQYF,TGTGCCAGCAGCCCGTACCCCGAGGGCGAGCAGTACTTC
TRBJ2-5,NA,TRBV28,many,CASSLGGKQETQYF,TGTGCCAGCAGTTTAGGGGGGAAACAAGAGACCCAGTACTTC
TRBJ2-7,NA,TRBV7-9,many,CASSLARSDEQYF,TGTGCCAGCAGCTTAGCCAGGTCGGACGAGCAGTACTTC
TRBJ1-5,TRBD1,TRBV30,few,CAWSSGRWDRVHQPQHF,TGTGCCTGGAGTAGCGGCCGGTGGGACAGGGTCCATCAGCCCCAGCATTTT
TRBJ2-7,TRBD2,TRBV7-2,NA,CASSLASGSRDEQYF,TGTGCCAGCAGCTTAGCTAGCGGGAGCAGGGACGAGCAGTACTTC
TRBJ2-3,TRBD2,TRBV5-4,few,CASSSMTSGSRTDTQYF,TGTGCCAGCAGCTCGATGACTAGCGGGAGTCGTACAGATACGCAGTATTTT
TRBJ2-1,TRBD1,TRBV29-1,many,CSVSTGGVSEQFF,TGCAGCGTATCTACAGGGGGTGTATCTGAGCAGTTCTTC
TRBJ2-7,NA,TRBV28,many,CATSGSKLEQYF,TGTGCCACTTCAGGGTCGAAGCTCGAGCAGTACTTC
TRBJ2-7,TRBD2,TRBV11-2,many,CASSRRSGLAEQYF,TGTGCCAGCAGCCGCCGATCTGGACTAGCCGAGCAGTACTTC
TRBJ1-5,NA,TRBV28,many,CASRGGAGGNQPQHF,TGTGCCAGCAGGGGAGGGGCTGGAGGCAATCAGCCCCAGCATTTT
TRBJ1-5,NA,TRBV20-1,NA,CSAGGSNQPQHF,TGCAGTGCAGGGGGTAGCAATCAGCCCCAGCATTTT